This T cell receptor beta chain is from a study of chemoradiotherapy in HPV16-positive cancers. Samples were taken several times over chemoradiotherapy. Germline-derived CDR1 and CDR2 are MGHRA and YSYEKL. The CDR3 is 16 residues long. The junction had 11 bases not matched to a gene; V was cut back by 4 bases and J by 7 bases. Profiling relied on immunoSEQ multiplex PCR, and the TCRdb table lists in-frame clones only, not all of them. The table records tens of thousands of clones, about 80% of them present only once. Concerning this clone: The antigen remains undetermined.

Overall study findings and caveats: The functional HPV-specific definition rests on just two HPV16-positive patients. Better recurrence-free survival went with HPV-responsive T-cell expansion in HPV16-positive patients. During treatment, candidate HPV-specific clones and E7-related motifs expanded in tumor.

V usage is TRBV4-1 and J usage is TRBJ1-4, with 8 bases that match TRBD1. This receptor was taken from a human donor with HPV-associated anogenital cancer. This material consisted of blood, taken from a patient who underwent chemoradiotherapy. The CDR3 sequence is CASSRPDRGGREKLFF. The CDR3 DNA reads as TGCGCCAGCAGCCGACCCGACAGGGGAGGACGTGAAAAACTGTTTTTT.